The entry that follows covers one T cell receptor beta chain sequence. This clonotype was recorded a few times. Its antigen has not been determined. Per-base quality was not reported, and no clone a single base away is much larger than it. The record originates from a study of T cells after yellow fever vaccination (dated by TCRdb to 2018 to 2020). About the study as a whole: The SMART-Seq v4 Ultra Low Input RNA kit was used to prepare libraries from fractions with low cell numbers. Bulk PBMC replicates and cell subsets were isolated from blood drawn at multiple timepoints before and after both primary and secondary immunization. To follow T-cell clones before and after primary and booster YFV17D yellow fever vaccination, bulk TCR alpha and beta repertoires were sequenced over time. Two healthy male donors made up the cohort, one aged 18 to 29 years and the other aged 30 to 40 years. Broader findings and caveats from the paper: The secondary T-cell response was weaker than the primary response but faster, peaking on day 5 instead of day 15. Because abundant contaminating clonotypes from the bulk population could be contained in FACS-sorted repertoires, computational filtering was required. A small share of clonotypes occurred in both CD4 and CD8 compartments, likely arising from convergent recombination. After the booster, most clones that had expanded after primary vaccination were detected again (approximately 96% of CD4 and about 88% of CD8), suggesting broad maintenance of memory. Only a couple of donors were included in the study, so the extent to which the findings can be generalized is limited.

The treatment or condition label on this specimen signifies: live attenuated yellow fever vaccine strain. A standard Ficoll-Paque protocol was used to isolate PBMCs from peripheral blood. CD4 and CD8 T-cell fractions were isolated with Dynabeads CD4 and CD8 positive selection kits. TriZol was used to extract RNA from bulk PBMCs, from CD4 and CD8 fractions, and from dextramer-positive and dextramer-negative fractions. The germline V gene provides CDR1 SQVTM and CDR2 ANQGSEA. The CDR3 holds 13 amino acids from the cysteine to the phenylalanine. The entry retains the CDR3 DNA only, 39 bases that are in frame from base 1. The germline ends are 12 bases apart after V is trimmed by 3 bases and J by 3 bases. The data were produced on an Illumina NovaSeq 6000. TCR cDNA was synthesized by 5'RACE template switching, through which a universal primer site and unique molecular identifiers were introduced. cDNA synthesis was primed from both the TCR alpha and TCR beta constant segments. Two PCR steps were used to amplify libraries, with sample barcodes and sequencing adapters being added in the second step. Sequencing of libraries was done on Illumina HiSeq 2500 (2x100 bp) or NovaSeq (2x150 bp). In the original analysis: MIGEC handled demultiplexing of reads and collapsing into UMI consensus sequences, while MiXCR performed V(D)J alignment. Vaccine-responding clonotypes were defined with edgeR using replicate PBMC samples, requiring FDR below 0.01 and a log2 fold change above 5 up to day 15. Each bulk clonotype was labeled CD4 or CD8 based on which sequenced repertoire, CD4 or CD8, contained the clonotype at higher abundance. TCRdb cleaned the public reads at Q25 with fastp, built clones with MiXCR and kept in-frame beta chains. Rows with one shared CDR3 protein collapse into an entry with the most common genes and DNA. What appears here as the V and J calls and clone size reflects TCRdb's work, not the paper's. This sample comprises more than 300,000 distinct CDR3 sequences, around 10% of them detected only once. The ten largest make up about 3% of the sample.

The sample was CD4+ T cells sorted from PBMCs, taken 45 days after the yellow fever booster vaccination. The origin of this receptor is a man in his late teens or twenties who received the YFV17D yellow fever vaccine. The chain uses TRBV29-1 and TRBJ2-7; the D segment could be TRBD2, given 6 matching bases. The CDR3 region reads CSVEGPGGYEQYF. The sequenced DNA: TGCAGCGTTGAGGGTCCCGGGGGCTACGAGCAGTACTTC.